The source of this T cell receptor (beta chain) is a study of shared clonotypes between healthy human individuals. The J segment lost 3 bases and the V segment lost 1 base, leaving 6 bases of the junction unmatched. The germline CDR1 and CDR2 sequences are SGHNT and YYREEE (reference sequence). CDR3 length: 15 residues. Profiling relied on immunoSEQ multiplex PCR, and the TCRdb table lists in-frame clones only, not all of them. The sample lists about 2.4 million clones, roughly 93% occurring once. This sequence joins TRBV5-4 and TRBJ2-7; TRBD2 aligns across 8 bases. Specimen: naive CD4+ T cells from PBMCs. Subset denoted: CD45RA+ positively selected. This sequence was found in a man younger than 35 in good health. Some clones in this sample may be carry-over from other donors' samples. For the CDR3, the DNA is TGTGCCAGCAGCTTGCCCAGCGGGAGTTTCTACGAGCAGTACTTC. The encoded protein is CASSLPSGSFYEQYF.